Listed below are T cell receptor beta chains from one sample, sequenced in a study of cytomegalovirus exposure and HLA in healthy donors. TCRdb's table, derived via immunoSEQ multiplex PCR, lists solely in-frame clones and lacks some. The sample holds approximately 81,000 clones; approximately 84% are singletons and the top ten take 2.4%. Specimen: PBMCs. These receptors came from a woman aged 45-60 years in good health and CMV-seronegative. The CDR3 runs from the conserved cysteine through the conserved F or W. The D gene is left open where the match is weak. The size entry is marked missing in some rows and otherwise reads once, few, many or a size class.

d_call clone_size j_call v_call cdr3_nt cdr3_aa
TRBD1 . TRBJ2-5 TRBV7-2 TGTGCCAGCAGCTTTTACAGGGGAGAGACCCAGTACTTC CASSFYRGETQYF
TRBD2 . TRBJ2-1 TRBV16 TGTGCCAGCAGCCTGGGACTAGACGTCATCAATGAGCAGTTCTTC CASSLGLDVINEQFF
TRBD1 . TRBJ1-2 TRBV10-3 TGTGCCATCAGTGAGTCTCAAGTAAAGGGGGCCTATGGCTACACCTTC CAISESQVKGAYGYTF
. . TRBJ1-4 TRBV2 TGTGCCAGCAGTGAATTTGGGGGCGCGGGTGAAAAACTGTTTTTT CASSEFGGAGEKLFF
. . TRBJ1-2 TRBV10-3 TGTGCCATCAGTGAATCGGGCTATGGCTACACCTTC CAISESGYGYTF
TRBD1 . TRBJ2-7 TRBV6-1 TGTGCCAGCAGCCCGGGACAGGGTAGCGACGAGCAGTACTTC CASSPGQGSDEQYF
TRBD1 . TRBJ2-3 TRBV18 TGTGCCAGCTCAACGAGACAGGGTACAAGGGATACGCAGTATTTT CASSTRQGTRDTQYF
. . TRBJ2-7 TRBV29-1 TGCAGCGTCAACTCCGGGGACTACGAGCAGTACTTC CSVNSGDYEQYF
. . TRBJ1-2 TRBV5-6 TGTGCCAGCAGCTTGCTTAGGGTTACTCTCGGACGCCGAGGGGGTGGCTACACCTTC CASSLLRVTLGRRGGGYTF
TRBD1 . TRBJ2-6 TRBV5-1 TGCGCCAGCAGCCCGGGACAGGGATTCTCTGGGGCCAACGTCCTGACTTTC CASSPGQGFSGANVLTF
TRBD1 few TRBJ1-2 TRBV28 TGTGCCAGCAGTTTGACAGGGAACTATGGCTACACCTTC CASSLTGNYGYTF
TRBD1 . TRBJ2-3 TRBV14 TGTGCCAGCAGCCGGTTAACAGGGGAGCCCGGGTCAGATACGCAGTATTTT CASSRLTGEPGSDTQYF
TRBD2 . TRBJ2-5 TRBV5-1 TGCGCCAGCAGCTTGGCCGGGACTAGCGGGGAAAAGACCCAGTACTTC CASSLAGTSGEKTQYF
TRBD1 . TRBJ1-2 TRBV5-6 TGTGCCAGCGGCCTTGGTACAGGGGGCAGCTATGGCTACACCTTC CASGLGTGGSYGYTF